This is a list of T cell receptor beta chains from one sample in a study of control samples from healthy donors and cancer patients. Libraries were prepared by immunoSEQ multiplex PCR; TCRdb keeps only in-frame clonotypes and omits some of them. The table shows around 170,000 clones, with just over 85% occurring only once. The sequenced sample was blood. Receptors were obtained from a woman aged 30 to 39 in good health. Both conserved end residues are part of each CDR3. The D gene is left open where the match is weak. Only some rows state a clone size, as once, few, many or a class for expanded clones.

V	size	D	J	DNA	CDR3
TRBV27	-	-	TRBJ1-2	TGTGCCAGCAGTTTATCGGTCCTTAACTATGGCTACACCTTC	CASSLSVLNYGYTF
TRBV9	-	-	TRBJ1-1	TGTGCCAGCAGCGAACAGGTAAACACTGAAGCTTTCTTT	CASSEQVNTEAFF
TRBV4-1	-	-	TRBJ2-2	TGCGCCAGCACGAACAAAGGGTCCTCCGGGGAGCTGTTTTTT	CASTNKGSSGELFF
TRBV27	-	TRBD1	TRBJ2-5	TGTGCCAGCAGTTTATCGGAGCAGGGGGCGGTAGAGACCCAGTACTTC	CASSLSEQGAVETQYF
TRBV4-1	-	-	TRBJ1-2	TGCGCCAGCAGCTATGAACAGGGATACTATGGCTACACCTTC	CASSYEQGYYGYTF
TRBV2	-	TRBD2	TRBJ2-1	TGTGCCAGCAGCCGAAGTAGCGGGAGCGGTATTGGTGAGCAGTTCTTC	CASSRSSGSGIGEQFF
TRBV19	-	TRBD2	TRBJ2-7	TGTGCCAGTAGTGCCATAGCGGGAGGTAAGGGCGAGCAGTACTTC	CASSAIAGGKGEQYF
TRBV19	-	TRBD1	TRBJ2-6	TGTGCCAGTAAGAGTCAGGGGGCATCTGGGGCCAACGTCCTGACTTTC	CASKSQGASGANVLTF
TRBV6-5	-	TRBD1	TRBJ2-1	TGTGCCAGCAGTTACAGGGGACAGAACAATGAGCAGTTCTTC	CASSYRGQNNEQFF
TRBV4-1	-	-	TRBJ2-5	TGCGCCAGCAGCCAAGTGAGGCTGGGGGGAGAGACCCAGTACTTC	CASSQVRLGGETQYF
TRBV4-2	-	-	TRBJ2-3	TGTGCCAGCAGCCAAGAGCGAGCCGTAGATACGCAGTATTTT	CASSQERAVDTQYF
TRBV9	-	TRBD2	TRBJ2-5	TGTGCCAGCAGCGCCCGACTAGCGGGGGGCCAAGAGACCCAGTACTTC	CASSARLAGGQETQYF
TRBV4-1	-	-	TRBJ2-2	TGCGCCAGCAGCCTTGGGTTAACCGGGGAGCTGTTTTTT	CASSLGLTGELFF
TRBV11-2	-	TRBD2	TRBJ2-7	TGTGCCAGCAGCCCCGGGGTAGCGGGAGTCTACGAGCAGTACTTC	CASSPGVAGVYEQYF
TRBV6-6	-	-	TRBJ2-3	TGTGCCAGCAGATCGACCGCCGGCGCGCAGTATTTT	CASRSTAGAQYF
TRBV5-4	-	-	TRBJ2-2	TGTGCCAGCAGCTTGGCCGTGGGCCCGATGAACACCGGGGAGCTGTTTTTT	CASSLAVGPMNTGELFF
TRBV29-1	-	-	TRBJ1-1	TGCAGCGTTGAGCCCGCGTTTAGGGGGAGGAACACTGAAGCTTTCTTT	CSVEPAFRGRNTEAFF
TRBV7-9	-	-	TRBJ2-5	TGTGCCAGCAGTTTTGCGATCGGACAGCAAGAGACCCAGTACTTC	CASSFAIGQQETQYF
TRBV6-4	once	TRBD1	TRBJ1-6	TGTGCCAGCAGGGGACAGGGAGGCGGTAATTCACCCCTCCACTTT	CASRGQGGGNSPLHF
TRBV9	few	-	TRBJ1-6	TGTGCCAGCAGCTCCCCTAATTCACCCCTCCACTTT	CASSSPNSPLHF
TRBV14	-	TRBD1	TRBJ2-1	TGTGCCAGCAGCCAACTCGACACAGGGGCTTCAAAATGGGAGCAGTTCTTC	CASSQLDTGASKWEQFF
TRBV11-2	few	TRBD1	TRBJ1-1	TGTGCCAGCAGCTCGGGACAGGAAGCTTTCTTT	CASSSGQEAFF
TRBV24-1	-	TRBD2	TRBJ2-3	TGTGCCACCAGTGATCCGGGACTAGCGGGAGAAACGAGCACAGATACGCAGTATTTT	CATSDPGLAGETSTDTQYF
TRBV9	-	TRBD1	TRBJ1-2	TGTGCCAGCAGCGTAGAGGCCCAGGGGGCGTATGGCTACACCTTC	CASSVEAQGAYGYTF
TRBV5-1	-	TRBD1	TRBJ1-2	TGCGCCAGCAGCCGGACAGGGGGTTGGGATGGCTACACCTTC	CASSRTGGWDGYTF
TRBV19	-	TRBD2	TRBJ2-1	TGTGCCACCCAGGCTAGCGGGGCCTTCCATGAGCAGTTCTTC	CATQASGAFHEQFF
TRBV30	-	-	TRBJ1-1	TGTGCCTGGAGCCCCAGAAACACTGAAGCTTTCTTT	CAWSPRNTEAFF
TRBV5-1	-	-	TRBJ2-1	TGCGCCAGCAGCTTGGTAGGAGGCCGCCCCAATGAGCAGTTCTTC	CASSLVGGRPNEQFF
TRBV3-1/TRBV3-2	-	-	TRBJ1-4	TGTGCCAGCAGCCACGAGACAGTCGAACTGTTTTTT	CASSHETVELFF
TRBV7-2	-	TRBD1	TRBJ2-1	TGTGCCAGCAGCCCCCGGGACAGCCCCTACAATGAGCAGTTCTTC	CASSPRDSPYNEQFF
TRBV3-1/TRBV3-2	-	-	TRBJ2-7	TGTGCCAGCAGCCTCGGGCCCTCCTACGAGCAGTACTTC	CASSLGPSYEQYF
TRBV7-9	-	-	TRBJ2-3	TGTGCCAGCAGCTTCGGGATTCCCACAGATACGCAGTATTTT	CASSFGIPTDTQYF
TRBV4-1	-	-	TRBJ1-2	TGCGCCAGCAGCCAAGTCATCCGGGACCCCCGGACCAACTATGGCTACACCTTC	CASSQVIRDPRTNYGYTF
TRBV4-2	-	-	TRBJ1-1	TGTGCCAGCAGAAGGGCCCAGGGAACTGAAGCTTTCTTT	CASRRAQGTEAFF
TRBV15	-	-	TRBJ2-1	TGTGCCACCAGCCGCCGTGGGGGCCCCTACAATGAGCAGTTCTTC	CATSRRGGPYNEQFF
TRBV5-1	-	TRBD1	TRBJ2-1	TGCGCCAGCCGAAAAACCGGGACAGGGGACTACAATGAGCAGTTCTTC	CASRKTGTGDYNEQFF
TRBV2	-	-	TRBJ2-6	TGTGCCAGCAGTGGGGGCATGGGGGTACCTGGGGCCAACGTCCTGACTTTC	CASSGGMGVPGANVLTF
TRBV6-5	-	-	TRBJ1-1	TGTGCCAGCAAGGGCGGGATTCACACTGAAGCTTTCTTT	CASKGGIHTEAFF
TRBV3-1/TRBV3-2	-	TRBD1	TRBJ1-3	TGTGCCAGCAGCCAAGATGGGACAGCCGGAAACACCATATATTTT	CASSQDGTAGNTIYF
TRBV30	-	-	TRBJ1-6	TGTGCCTGGAGTGTAAAGGTGGTAACAAAATCACCCCTCCACTTT	CAWSVKVVTKSPLHF
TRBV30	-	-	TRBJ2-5	TGTGCCTGGATGTGGCAGACTCAAGAGACCCAGTACTTC	CAWMWQTQETQYF